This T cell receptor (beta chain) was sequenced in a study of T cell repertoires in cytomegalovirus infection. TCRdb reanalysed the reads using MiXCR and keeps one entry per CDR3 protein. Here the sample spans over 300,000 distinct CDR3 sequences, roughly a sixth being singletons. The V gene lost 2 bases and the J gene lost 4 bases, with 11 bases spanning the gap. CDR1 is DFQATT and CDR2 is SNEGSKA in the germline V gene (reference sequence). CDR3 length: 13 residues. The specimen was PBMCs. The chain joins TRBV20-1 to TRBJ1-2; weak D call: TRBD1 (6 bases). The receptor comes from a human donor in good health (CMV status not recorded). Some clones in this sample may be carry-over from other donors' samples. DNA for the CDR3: TGCAGTGCTAGACCAGGGACAACCTATGGCTACACCTTC. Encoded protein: CSARPGTTYGYTF.